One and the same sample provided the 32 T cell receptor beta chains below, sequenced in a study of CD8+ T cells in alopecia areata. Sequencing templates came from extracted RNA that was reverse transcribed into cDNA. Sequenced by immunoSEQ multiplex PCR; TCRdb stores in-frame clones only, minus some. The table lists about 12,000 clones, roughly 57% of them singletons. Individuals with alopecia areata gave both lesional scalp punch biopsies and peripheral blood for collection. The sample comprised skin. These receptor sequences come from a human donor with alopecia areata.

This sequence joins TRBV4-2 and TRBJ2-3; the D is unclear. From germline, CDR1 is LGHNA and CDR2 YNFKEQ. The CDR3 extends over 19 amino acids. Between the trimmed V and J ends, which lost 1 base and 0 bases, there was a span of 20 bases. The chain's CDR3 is CASSQVGTDPFSSTDTQYF. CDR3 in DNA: TGTGCCAGCAGCCAAGTTGGTACGGATCCTTTCTCTAGCACAGATACGCAGTATTTT.

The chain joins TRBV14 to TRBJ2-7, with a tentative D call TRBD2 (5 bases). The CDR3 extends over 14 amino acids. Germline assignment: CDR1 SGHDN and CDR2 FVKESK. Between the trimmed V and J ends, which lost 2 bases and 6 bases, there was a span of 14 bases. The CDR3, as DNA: TGTGCCAGCAGCCAAAGGAGGTCTATCCCCGAGCAGTACTTC. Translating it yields CASSQRRSIPEQYF.

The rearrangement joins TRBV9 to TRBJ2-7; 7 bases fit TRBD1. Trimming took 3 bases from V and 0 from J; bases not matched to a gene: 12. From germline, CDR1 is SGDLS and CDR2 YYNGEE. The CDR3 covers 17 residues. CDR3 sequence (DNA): TGTGCCAGCAGCGCACGAAAACCAGGGGACAGCTCCTACGAGCAGTACTTC. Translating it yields CASSARKPGDSSYEQYF.

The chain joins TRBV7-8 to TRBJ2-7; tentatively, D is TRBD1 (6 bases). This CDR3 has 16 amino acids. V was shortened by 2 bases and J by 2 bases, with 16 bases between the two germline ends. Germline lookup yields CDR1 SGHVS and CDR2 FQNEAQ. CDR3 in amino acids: CASSLMRMGDTYEQYF. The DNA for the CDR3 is TGTGCCAGCAGCTTAATGAGAATGGGGGACACCTACGAGCAGTACTTC.

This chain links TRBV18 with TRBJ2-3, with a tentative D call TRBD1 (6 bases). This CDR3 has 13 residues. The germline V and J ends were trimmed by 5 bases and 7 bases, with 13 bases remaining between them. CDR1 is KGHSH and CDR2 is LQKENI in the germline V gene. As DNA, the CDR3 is TGTGCCAGCTCAGACAATCAGGGGAATACGCAGTATTTT. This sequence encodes CASSDNQGNTQYF.

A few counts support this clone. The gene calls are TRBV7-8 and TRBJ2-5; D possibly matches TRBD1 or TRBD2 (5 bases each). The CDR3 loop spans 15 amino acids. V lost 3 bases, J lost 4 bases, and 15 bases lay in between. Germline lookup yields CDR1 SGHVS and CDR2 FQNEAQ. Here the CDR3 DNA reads TGTGCCAGCAGCTTGTGGGGGAGCCGTAGAGAGACCCAGTACTTC. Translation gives CASSLWGSRRETQYF.

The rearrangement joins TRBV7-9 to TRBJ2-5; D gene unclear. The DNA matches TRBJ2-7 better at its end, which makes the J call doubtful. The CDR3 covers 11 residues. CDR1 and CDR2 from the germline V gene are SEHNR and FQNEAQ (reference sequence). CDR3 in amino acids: CASSFNYEQYF. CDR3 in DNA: TGTGCCAGCAGCTTTAACTACGAGCAGTACTTC.

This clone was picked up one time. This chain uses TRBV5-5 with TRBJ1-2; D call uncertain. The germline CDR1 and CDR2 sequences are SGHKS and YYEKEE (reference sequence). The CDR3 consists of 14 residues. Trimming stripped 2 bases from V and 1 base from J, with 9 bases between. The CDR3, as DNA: TGTGCCAGCAGCTTAGTAGGTTTTAACTATGGCTACACCTTC. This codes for CASSLVGFNYGYTF.

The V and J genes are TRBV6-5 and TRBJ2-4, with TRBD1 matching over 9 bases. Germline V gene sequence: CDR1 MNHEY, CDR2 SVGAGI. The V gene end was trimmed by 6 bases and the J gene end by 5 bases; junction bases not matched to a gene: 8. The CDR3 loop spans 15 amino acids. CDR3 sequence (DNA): TGTGCCAGCAGCCTTCGGACAGGGGATCAAAACATTCAGTACTTC. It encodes CASSLRTGDQNIQYF.

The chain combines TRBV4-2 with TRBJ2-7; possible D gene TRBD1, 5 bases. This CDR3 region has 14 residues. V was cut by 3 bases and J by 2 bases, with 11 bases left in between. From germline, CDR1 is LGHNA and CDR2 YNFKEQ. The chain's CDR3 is CASSQAGKPYEQYF. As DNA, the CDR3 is TGTGCCAGCAGCCAGGCAGGGAAACCCTACGAGCAGTACTTC.

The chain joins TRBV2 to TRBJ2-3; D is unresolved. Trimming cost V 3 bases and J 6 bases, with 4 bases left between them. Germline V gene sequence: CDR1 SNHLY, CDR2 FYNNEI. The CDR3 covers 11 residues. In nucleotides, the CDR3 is TGTGCCAGCAGTGAGAGCGATACGCAGTATTTT. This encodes CASSESDTQYF.

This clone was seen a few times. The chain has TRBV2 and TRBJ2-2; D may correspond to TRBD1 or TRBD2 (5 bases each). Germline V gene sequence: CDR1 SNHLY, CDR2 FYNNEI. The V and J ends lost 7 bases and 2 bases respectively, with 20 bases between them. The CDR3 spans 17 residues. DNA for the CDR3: TGTGCCAGCAAAGTTATTCCAGGGACGGAAAACACCGGGGAGCTGTTTTTT. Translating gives CASKVIPGTENTGELFF. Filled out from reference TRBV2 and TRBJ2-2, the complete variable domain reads EPEVTQTPSHQVTQMGQEVILRCVPISNHLYFYWYRQILGQKVEFLVSFYNNEISEKSEIFDDQFSVERPDGSNFTLKIRSTKLEDSAMYFCASKVIPGTENTGELFFGEGSRLTVL.

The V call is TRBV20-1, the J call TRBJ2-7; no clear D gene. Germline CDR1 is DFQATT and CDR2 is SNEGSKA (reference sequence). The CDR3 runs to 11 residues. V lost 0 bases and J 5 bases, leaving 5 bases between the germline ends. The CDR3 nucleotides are TGCAGTGCTAGAGATTTTGACGAGCAGTACTTC. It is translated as CSARDFDEQYF.

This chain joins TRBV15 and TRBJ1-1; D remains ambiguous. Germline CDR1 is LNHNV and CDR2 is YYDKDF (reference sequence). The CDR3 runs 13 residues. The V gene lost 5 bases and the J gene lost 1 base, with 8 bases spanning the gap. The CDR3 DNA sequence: TGTGCCACCAGCTTTCGGGAGAACACTGAAGCTTTCTTT. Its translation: CATSFRENTEAFF.

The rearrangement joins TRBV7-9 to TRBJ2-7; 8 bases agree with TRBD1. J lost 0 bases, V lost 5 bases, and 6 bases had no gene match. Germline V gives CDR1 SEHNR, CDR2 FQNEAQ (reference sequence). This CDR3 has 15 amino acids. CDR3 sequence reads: CASSPRTGSSYEQYF. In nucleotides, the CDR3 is TGTGCCAGCAGCCCCCGGACAGGGAGCTCCTACGAGCAGTACTTC.

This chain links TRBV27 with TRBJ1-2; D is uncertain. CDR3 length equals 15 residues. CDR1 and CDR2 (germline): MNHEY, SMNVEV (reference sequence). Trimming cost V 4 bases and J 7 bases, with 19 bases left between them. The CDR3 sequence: CASSSTLGSASGYTF. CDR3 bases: TGTGCCAGCAGTTCCACCCTGGGCAGTGCGTCTGGCTACACCTTC.

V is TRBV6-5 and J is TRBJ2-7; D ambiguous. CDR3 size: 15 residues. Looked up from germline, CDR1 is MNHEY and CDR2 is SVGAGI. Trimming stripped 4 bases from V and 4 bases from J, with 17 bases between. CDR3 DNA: TGTGCCAGCAGTTTCGGAAAGGGCCCTGGGTACGAGCAGTACTTC. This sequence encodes CASSFGKGPGYEQYF.

Here the CDR3 reads CASSRLQGAAETQYF. In DNA form, the CDR3 reads TGTGCCAGCAGTCGACTGCAGGGGGCTGCGGAGACCCAGTACTTC. This chain uses TRBV27 with TRBJ2-5; 8 bases fit TRBD1. This CDR3 has 15 amino acids. From germline, CDR1 is MNHEY and CDR2 SMNVEV (reference sequence). Losses at the gene ends were 5 bases for V and 5 bases for J; bases not matched to a gene: 10.

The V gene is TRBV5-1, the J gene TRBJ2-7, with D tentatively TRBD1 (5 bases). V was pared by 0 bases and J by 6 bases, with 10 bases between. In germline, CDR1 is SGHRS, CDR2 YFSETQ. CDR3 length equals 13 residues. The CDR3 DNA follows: TGCGCCAGCAGCTTGGTTTCAGGGTCCGAGCAGTACTTC. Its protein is CASSLVSGSEQYF.

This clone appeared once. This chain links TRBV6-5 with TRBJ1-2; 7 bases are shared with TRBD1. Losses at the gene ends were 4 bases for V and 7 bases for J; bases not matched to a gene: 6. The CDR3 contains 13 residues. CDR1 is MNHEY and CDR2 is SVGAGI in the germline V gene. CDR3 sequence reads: CASSSTDRVGYTF. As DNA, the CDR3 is TGTGCCAGCAGTTCCACCGACAGGGTTGGCTACACCTTC.

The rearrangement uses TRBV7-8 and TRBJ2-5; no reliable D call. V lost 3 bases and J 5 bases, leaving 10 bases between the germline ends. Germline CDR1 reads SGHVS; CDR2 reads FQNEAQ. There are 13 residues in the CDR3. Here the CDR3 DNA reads TGTGCCAGCAGCTTGCCCAAATCGGAGACCCAGTACTTC. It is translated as CASSLPKSETQYF.

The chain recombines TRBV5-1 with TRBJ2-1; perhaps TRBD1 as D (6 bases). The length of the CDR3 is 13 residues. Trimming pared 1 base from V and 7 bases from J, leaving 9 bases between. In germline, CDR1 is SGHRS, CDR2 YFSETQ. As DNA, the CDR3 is TGCGCCAGCAGCTTGCAACAGGGAAATGAGCAGTTCTTC. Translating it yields CASSLQQGNEQFF.

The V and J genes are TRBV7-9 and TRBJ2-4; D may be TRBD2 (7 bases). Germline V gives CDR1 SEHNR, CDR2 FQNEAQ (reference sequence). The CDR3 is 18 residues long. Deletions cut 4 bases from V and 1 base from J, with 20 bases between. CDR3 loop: CASSSKGGDWRAKNIQYF. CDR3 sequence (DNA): TGTGCCAGCAGCTCCAAGGGGGGGGATTGGAGGGCCAAAAACATTCAGTACTTC.

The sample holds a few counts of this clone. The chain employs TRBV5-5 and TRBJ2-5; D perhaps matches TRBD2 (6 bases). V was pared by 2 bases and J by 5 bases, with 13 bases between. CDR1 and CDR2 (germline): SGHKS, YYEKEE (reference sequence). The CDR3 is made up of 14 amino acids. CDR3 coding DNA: TGTGCCAGCAGCTTACGGAGGGGCCCTGAGACCCAGTACTTC. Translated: CASSLRRGPETQYF.

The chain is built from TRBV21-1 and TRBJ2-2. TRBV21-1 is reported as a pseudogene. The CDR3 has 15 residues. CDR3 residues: CASNPQEREGGELFF. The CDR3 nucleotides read TGTGCCAGCAACCCGCAAGAAAGAGAAGGCGGGGAGCTGTTTTTT.

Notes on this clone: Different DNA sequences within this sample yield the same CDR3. The CDR3 spells CASSDQGEETQYF. DNA for the CDR3: TGTGCCAGTAGTGACCAAGGGGAAGAGACCCAGTACTTC. V usage is TRBV19 and J usage is TRBJ2-5, with TRBD1 as a possible D gene (5 bases). The germline V and J ends were trimmed by 5 bases and 3 bases, with 10 bases remaining between them. The CDR3 runs to 13 residues. CDR1 is LNHDA, CDR2 SQIVND, per germline (reference sequence).

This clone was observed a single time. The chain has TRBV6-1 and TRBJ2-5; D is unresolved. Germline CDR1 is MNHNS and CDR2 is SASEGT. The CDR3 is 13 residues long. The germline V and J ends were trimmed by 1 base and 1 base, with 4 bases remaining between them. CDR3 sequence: CASSEGFQETQYF. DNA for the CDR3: TGTGCCAGCAGTGAAGGGTTCCAAGAGACCCAGTACTTC.

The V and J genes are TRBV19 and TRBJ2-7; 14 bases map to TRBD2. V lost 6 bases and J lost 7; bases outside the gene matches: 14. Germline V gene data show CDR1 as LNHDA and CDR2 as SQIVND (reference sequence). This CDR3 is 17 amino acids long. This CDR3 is CASSLRLAGGRRNEQYF. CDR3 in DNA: TGTGCCAGTAGCCTCCGACTAGCGGGGGGGCGAAGGAATGAGCAGTACTTC.

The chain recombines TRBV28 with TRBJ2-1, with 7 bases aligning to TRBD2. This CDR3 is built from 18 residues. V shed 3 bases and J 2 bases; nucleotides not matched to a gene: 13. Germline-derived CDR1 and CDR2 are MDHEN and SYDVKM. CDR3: CASSFQNPGRETYNEQFF. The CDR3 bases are TGTGCCAGCAGTTTTCAAAACCCGGGGCGGGAGACCTACAATGAGCAGTTCTTC. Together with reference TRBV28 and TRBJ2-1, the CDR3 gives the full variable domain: DVKVTQSSRYLVKRTGEKVFLECVQDMDHENMFWYRQDPGLGLRLIYFSYDVKMKEKGDIPEGYSVSREKKERFSLILESASTNQTSMYLCASSFQNPGRETYNEQFFGPGTRLTVL.

CDR3 coding DNA: TGTGCCAGCAGCCCGACTAGCGGGGGCCTCCAAGAGACCCAGTACTTC. It encodes CASSPTSGGLQETQYF. The chain recombines TRBV7-3 with TRBJ2-5; 12 nucleotides align to TRBD2. The CDR3 sequence is 16 residues long. With V trimmed by 5 bases and J by 1 base, 5 bases remained unmatched. Germline V gene data show CDR1 as SGHTA and CDR2 as FQGTGA.

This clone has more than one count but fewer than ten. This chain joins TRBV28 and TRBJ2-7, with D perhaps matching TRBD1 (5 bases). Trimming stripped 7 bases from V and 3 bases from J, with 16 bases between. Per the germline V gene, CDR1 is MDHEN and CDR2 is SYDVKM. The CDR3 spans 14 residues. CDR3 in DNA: TGTGCCAGCAAACGCGTTAGAGACAGCTACGAGCAGTACTTC. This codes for CASKRVRDSYEQYF.

The DNA of the CDR3 is TGCGCCAGCAGCTTGAAATTAGGGGGCACAGATACGCAGTATTTT. The encoded protein is CASSLKLGGTDTQYF. The chain has TRBV5-1 and TRBJ2-3, with a tentative D call TRBD1 (5 bases). Germline CDR1 reads SGHRS; CDR2 reads YFSETQ. The CDR3 runs to 15 residues. V dropped 1 base and J dropped 1 base, with 10 bases sitting between them.